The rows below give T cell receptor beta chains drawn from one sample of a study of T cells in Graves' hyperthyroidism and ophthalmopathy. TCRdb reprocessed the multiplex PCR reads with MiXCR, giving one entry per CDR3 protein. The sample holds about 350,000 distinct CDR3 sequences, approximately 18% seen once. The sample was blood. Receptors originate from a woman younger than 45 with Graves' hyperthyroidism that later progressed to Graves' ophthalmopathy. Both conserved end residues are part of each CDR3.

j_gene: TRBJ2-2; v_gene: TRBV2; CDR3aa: CASTRDRGYSGELFF
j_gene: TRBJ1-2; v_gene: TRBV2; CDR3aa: CASSESEFGNYGYTF
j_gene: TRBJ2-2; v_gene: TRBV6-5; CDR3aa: CASSLPHTGELFF
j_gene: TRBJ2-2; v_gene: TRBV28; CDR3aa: CASRPLTNTGELFF
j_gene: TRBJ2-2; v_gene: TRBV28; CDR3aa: CASSSTSGSGELFF
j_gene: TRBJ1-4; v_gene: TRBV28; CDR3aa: CASSSTDSPTNEKLFF
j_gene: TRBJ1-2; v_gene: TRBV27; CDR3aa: CASSEAGGGYTF
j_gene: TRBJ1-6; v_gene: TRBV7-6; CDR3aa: CASSSGTGIVSPLHF
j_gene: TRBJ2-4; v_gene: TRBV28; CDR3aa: CASSSLGTNKNIQYF
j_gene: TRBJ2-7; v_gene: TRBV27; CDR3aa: CASRDQGAGYEQYF
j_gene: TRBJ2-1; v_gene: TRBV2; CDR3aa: CASSDIGGGEQFF
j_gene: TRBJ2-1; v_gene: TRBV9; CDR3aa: CASSVEVNSYNEQFF
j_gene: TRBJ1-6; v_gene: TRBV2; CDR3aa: CASLDRRDSPLHF